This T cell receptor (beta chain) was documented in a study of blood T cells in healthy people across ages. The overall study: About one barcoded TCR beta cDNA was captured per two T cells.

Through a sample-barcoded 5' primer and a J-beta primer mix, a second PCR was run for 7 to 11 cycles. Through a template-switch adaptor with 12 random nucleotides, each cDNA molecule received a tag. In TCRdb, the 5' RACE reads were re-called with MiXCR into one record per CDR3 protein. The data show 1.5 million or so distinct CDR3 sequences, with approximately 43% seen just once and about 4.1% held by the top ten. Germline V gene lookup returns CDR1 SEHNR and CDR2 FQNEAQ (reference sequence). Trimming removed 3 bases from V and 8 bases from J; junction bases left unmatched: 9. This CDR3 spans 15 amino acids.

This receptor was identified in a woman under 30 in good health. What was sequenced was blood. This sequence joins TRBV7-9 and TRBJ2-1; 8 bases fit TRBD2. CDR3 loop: CASSFVVAGFYEQFF. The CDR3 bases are TGTGCCAGCAGCTTTGTTGTAGCGGGGTTCTATGAGCAGTTCTTC. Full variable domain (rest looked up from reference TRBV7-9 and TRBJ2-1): DTGVSQNPRHKITKRGQNVTFRCDPISEHNRLYWYRQTLGQGPEFLTYFQNEAQLEKSRLLSDRFSAERPKGSFSTLEIQRTEQGDSAMYLCASSFVVAGFYEQFFGPGTRLTVL.